The rows below give T cell receptor beta chains drawn from one sample of a study of T cell responses to AZD1222 COVID-19 vaccine. Data came from immunoSEQ multiplex PCR; TCRdb stores just in-frame clones and leaves some out. In the table there are over 100,000 clones, roughly 86% of which are singletons. The sample in question was peripheral blood, obtained on day 0 of AZD1222 vaccination. These receptors were collected from an adult in good health. Both conserved end residues are part of each CDR3. Fields, in order: clone size, D gene, V gene, J gene, CDR3 DNA, CDR3 protein. The D gene is left open where the match is weak. The size entry is marked missing in some rows and otherwise reads once, few, many or a size class.

>medium-sized|NA|TRBV4-3|TRBJ2-2
TGCGCCAGCAGGATCAGCGTTACGAACACCGGGGAGCTGTTTTTT
CASRISVTNTGELFF
>NA|TRBD1|TRBV7-2|TRBJ1-3
TGTGCCAGCAGCTTAGTCGGGACAGGGGGAGGAAACACCATATATTTT
CASSLVGTGGGNTIYF
>NA|TRBD1|TRBV7-2|TRBJ2-5
TGTGCCAGCAGCTTCATGGGACAGAAAGAGACCCAGTACTTC
CASSFMGQKETQYF
>NA|NA|TRBV7-2|TRBJ2-5
TGTGCCAGCAGCATCCGGGACTTAGAGACCCAGTACTTC
CASSIRDLETQYF
>NA|NA|TRBV14|TRBJ2-2
TGTGCCAGCAGCCCCACTCGGGATTGGATTTCGAACACCGGGGAGCTGTTTTTT
CASSPTRDWISNTGELFF
>NA|NA|TRBV5-6|TRBJ1-1
TGTGCCAGCAGCTTACGAATGAACACTGAAGCTTTCTTT
CASSLRMNTEAFF
>NA|TRBD1|TRBV18|TRBJ1-1
TGTGCCAGCTCCACCGGGACAGATAACACTGAAGCTTTCTTT
CASSTGTDNTEAFF
>NA|NA|TRBV5-1|TRBJ2-7
TGCGCCAGCAGCTTGGGGGGCCAGAACGAGCAGTACTTC
CASSLGGQNEQYF
>NA|TRBD2|TRBV5-8|TRBJ2-3
TGTGCCAGCAGACGGGGGGGGACAGATACGCAGTATTTT
CASRRGGTDTQYF
>NA|NA|TRBV19|TRBJ2-1
TGTGCCAGTAGAGGAAGTGGTCACCCGGGTAACAATGAGCAGTTCTTC
CASRGSGHPGNNEQFF